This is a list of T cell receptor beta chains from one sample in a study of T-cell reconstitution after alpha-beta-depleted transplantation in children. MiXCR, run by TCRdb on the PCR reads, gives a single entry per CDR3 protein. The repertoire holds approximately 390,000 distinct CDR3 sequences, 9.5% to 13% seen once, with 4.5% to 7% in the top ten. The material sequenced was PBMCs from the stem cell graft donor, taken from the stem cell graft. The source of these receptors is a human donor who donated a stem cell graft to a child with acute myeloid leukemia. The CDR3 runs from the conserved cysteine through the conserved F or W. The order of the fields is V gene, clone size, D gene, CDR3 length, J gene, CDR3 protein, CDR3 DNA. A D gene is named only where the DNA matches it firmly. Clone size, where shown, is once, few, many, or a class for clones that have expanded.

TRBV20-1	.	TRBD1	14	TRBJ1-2	CSARGIAQGDGYTF	TGCAGTGCTAGGGGGATCGCGCAGGGGGATGGCTACACCTTC
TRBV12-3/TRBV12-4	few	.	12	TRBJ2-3	CASSLRRDTQYF	TGTGCCAGCAGTTTACGTCGCGATACGCAGTATTTT
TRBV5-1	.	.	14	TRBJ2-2	CASSLGDTTGELFF	TGCGCCAGCAGCTTGGGGGACACCACCGGGGAGCTGTTTTTT
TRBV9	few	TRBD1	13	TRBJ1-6	CASSATGGGPLHF	TGTGCCAGCAGCGCTACAGGGGGCGGACCCCTCCACTTT
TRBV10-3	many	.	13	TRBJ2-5	CAISETPGETQYF	TGTGCCATCAGTGAGACGCCCGGGGAGACCCAGTACTTC
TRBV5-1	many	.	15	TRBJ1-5	CASSVDSYSNQPQHF	TGCGCCAGCAGCGTAGACAGCTATAGCAATCAGCCCCAGCATTTT
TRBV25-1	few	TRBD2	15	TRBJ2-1	CASSWTSGRATEQFF	TGTGCCAGCAGTTGGACTAGCGGGAGGGCCACTGAGCAGTTCTTC
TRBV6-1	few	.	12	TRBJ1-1	CASRDPGTEAFF	TGTGCCAGCAGAGACCCGGGGACTGAAGCTTTCTTT
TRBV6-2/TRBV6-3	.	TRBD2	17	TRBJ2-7	CASSYDAGTSDSYEQYF	TGTGCCAGCAGTTACGACGCCGGGACTAGCGACTCCTACGAGCAGTACTTC
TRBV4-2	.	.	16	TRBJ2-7	CASSLDSRDTTYEQYF	TGTGCCAGCAGCCTCGACTCCCGGGACACGACCTACGAGCAGTACTTC
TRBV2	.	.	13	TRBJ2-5	CASNRELRETQYF	TGTGCCAGCAATAGGGAGTTGCGGGAGACCCAGTACTTC
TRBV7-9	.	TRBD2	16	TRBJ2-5	CASSRGLASSQETQYF	TGTGCCAGCAGTCGGGGACTAGCGAGCAGTCAAGAGACCCAGTACTTC
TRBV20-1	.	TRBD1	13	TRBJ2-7	CSASRDRAYEQYF	TGCAGTGCTAGCCGGGACAGGGCCTACGAGCAGTACTTC
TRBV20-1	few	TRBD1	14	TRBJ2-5	CSVTGTGSEETQYF	TGCAGTGTTACCGGGACAGGGAGTGAAGAGACCCAGTACTTC
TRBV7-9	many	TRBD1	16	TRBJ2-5	CASSGQGASGYETQYF	TGTGCCAGCAGCGGACAGGGGGCTTCTGGGTATGAGACCCAGTACTTC
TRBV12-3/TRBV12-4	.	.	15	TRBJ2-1	CASSRRDSAGNEQFF	TGTGCCAGCAGCCGAAGGGACTCGGCGGGTAATGAGCAGTTCTTC
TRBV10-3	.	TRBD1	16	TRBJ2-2	CAISSDRAMDTGELFF	TGTGCCATCAGTTCGGACAGGGCTATGGACACCGGGGAGCTGTTTTTT
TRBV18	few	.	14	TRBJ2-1	CASSPQVSSNEQFF	TGTGCCAGCTCACCACAGGTCTCAAGCAATGAGCAGTTCTTC
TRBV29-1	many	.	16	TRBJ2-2	CSVGPIQGANTGELFF	TGCAGCGTCGGACCCATACAGGGCGCGAACACCGGGGAGCTGTTTTTT
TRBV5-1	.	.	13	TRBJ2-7	CASSLVPGYEQYF	TGCGCCAGCAGCTTGGTTCCCGGCTACGAGCAGTACTTC
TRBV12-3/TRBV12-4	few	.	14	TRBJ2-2	CASSARLGTGELFF	TGTGCCAGCAGCGCACGACTAGGAACCGGGGAGCTGTTTTTT
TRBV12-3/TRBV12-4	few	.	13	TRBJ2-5	CASSPGGLETQYF	TGTGCCAGCAGCCCTGGGGGGTTAGAGACCCAGTACTTC
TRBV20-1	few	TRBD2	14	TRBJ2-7	CSAGTSANSYEQYF	TGCAGTGCTGGGACTAGCGCGAACTCCTACGAGCAGTACTTC
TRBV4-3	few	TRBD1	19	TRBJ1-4	CASSQETGKGGVFPEKLFF	TGCGCCAGCAGCCAAGAGACAGGGAAGGGCGGGGTATTCCCTGAAAAACTGTTTTTT
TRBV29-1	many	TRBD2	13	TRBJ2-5	CSLKAGVGETQYF	TGCAGCCTAAAAGCGGGAGTGGGTGAGACCCAGTACTTC
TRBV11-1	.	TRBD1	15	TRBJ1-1	CASSPQGGRGTKAFF	TGTGCCAGCAGCCCCCAGGGGGGTAGGGGCACTAAAGCTTTCTTT
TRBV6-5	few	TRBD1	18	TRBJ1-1	CASSYGTGMMGKNTEAFF	TGTGCCAGCAGTTACGGGACAGGGATGATGGGAAAGAACACTGAAGCTTTCTTT
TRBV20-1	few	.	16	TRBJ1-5	CSASGSFGHSNQPQHF	TGCAGTGCTAGTGGATCGTTTGGACACAGCAATCAGCCCCAGCATTTT
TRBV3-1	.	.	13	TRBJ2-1	CASSPLGANEQFF	TGTGCCAGCAGCCCCCTTGGGGCCAATGAGCAGTTCTTC
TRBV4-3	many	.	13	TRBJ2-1	CASSQDPYNEQFF	TGCGCCAGCAGCCAAGACCCGTACAATGAGCAGTTCTTC
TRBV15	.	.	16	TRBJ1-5	CATSRAQSRGNQPQHF	TGTGCCACCAGCAGGGCCCAAAGTCGGGGCAATCAGCCCCAGCATTTT
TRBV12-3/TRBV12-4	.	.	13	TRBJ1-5	CASSFTGNQPQHF	TGTGCCAGCAGTTTTACGGGAAATCAGCCCCAGCATTTT
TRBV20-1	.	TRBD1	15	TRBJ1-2	CSAQDRGGANYGYTF	TGCAGTGCCCAGGACAGGGGGGGGGCTAACTATGGCTACACCTTC
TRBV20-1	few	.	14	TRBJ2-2	CSAKGRANTGELFF	TGCAGTGCCAAGGGGCGGGCGAACACCGGGGAGCTGTTTTTT
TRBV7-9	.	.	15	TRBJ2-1	CASSSWDRGYNEQFF	TGTGCCAGCAGCTCCTGGGACCGAGGGTACAATGAGCAGTTCTTC
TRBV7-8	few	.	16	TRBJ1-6	CASRPRTSSYNSPLHF	TGTGCCAGCAGACCCAGGACGAGCTCCTATAATTCACCCCTCCACTTT